A single sample is the source of the 11 T cell receptor beta chains below, sequenced in a study of Ad26.COV2.S vaccination and SARS-CoV-2 variants. Treatment noted: roughly 18 received Ad26.COV2.S at low or high dose, single or two shots; about 5 received placebo; per-sample allocation not given. The samples were gathered on day 63 after the first injection of vaccine or placebo. The data were produced by immunoSEQ multiplex PCR, yet TCRdb's version contains in-frame clones alone and is incomplete. The top ten hold 4.3% of the sample, which has 350,000 to 500,000 clones, 90% seen once. Sequences were derived from peripheral blood, sampled in a trial of Ad26.COV2.S vaccine versus placebo. These receptors were taken from a person aged 18-65 years who received the Ad26.COV2.S COVID-19 vaccine or a placebo.

The chain combines TRBV10-3 with TRBJ2-7; D call uncertain. V lost 7 bases, J lost 1 base, and 11 bases lay in between. This CDR3 region has 13 residues. The V gene's germline CDR1 is ENHRY and CDR2 SYGVKD. CDR3 in amino acids: CAITPGPSYEQYF. CDR3 coding DNA: TGTGCCATCACTCCCGGACCATCCTACGAGCAGTACTTC.

This CDR3 is CASPPSTDMNTEAFF. The CDR3 DNA follows: TGTGCCAGCCCTCCCTCGACAGATATGAACACTGAAGCTTTCTTT. This chain uses TRBV28 with TRBJ1-1; D may be TRBD1 (5 bases). CDR3 size: 15 residues. In germline, CDR1 is MDHEN, CDR2 SYDVKM. The V and J ends lost 8 bases and 0 bases respectively, with 16 bases between them. Full variable domain (missing parts from reference TRBV28 and TRBJ1-1): DVKVTQSSRYLVKRTGEKVFLECVQDMDHENMFWYRQDPGLGLRLIYFSYDVKMKEKGDIPEGYSVSREKKERFSLILESASTNQTSMYLCASPPSTDMNTEAFFGQGTRLTVV.

The chain carries TRBV10-3 and TRBJ2-7; D not certain. Germline V gene lookup returns CDR1 ENHRY and CDR2 SYGVKD. The V end was cut by 3 bases, the J end by 5 bases, with 11 bases between. This CDR3 region has 13 residues. The CDR3 protein is CAISDLPTDEQYF. CDR3 bases: TGTGCCATCAGTGATCTCCCCACCGACGAGCAGTACTTC.

The rearrangement uses TRBV4-3 and TRBJ2-3; unclear D gene. Trimming removed 0 bases at V and 0 bases at J, with 7 bases between. Looked up from germline, CDR1 is LGHNA and CDR2 is YSLEER. The CDR3 loop spans 15 amino acids. The CDR3 nucleotides are TGCGCCAGCAGCCAAGATCACAGAAGCACAGATACGCAGTATTTT. The encoded protein is CASSQDHRSTDTQYF.

The chain recombines TRBV6-6 with TRBJ2-4, with D possibly TRBD2 on 5 matching bases. Trimming shortened V by 7 bases and J by 0 bases, and 13 bases separated the two germline ends. This CDR3 has 15 amino acids. The germline CDR1 and CDR2 sequences are MNHNY and SVGAGI (reference sequence). The CDR3 nucleotides are TGTGCCAGCACCCGGGGTTTACTAGCCAAAAACATTCAGTACTTC. Protein product: CASTRGLLAKNIQYF.

The J gene is TRBJ1-4, the V gene TRBV28; 10 bases align to TRBD1. Germline CDR1 reads MDHEN; CDR2 reads SYDVKM. J gave up 4 bases and V 3 bases, and 8 bases lay outside the gene matches. The CDR3 length is 17 residues. CDR3 in amino acids: CASSFMGQGKGNEKLFF. DNA for the CDR3: TGTGCCAGCAGTTTCATGGGACAGGGGAAGGGTAATGAAAAACTGTTTTTT. Full variable domain (rest looked up from reference TRBV28 and TRBJ1-4): DVKVTQSSRYLVKRTGEKVFLECVQDMDHENMFWYRQDPGLGLRLIYFSYDVKMKEKGDIPEGYSVSREKKERFSLILESASTNQTSMYLCASSFMGQGKGNEKLFFGSGTQLSVL.

This chain connects TRBV5-1 to TRBJ2-1; D gene unclear. The CDR3 runs 14 residues. Germline CDR1 reads SGHRS; CDR2 reads YFSETQ. Between the trimmed V and J ends, which lost 0 bases and 1 base, there was a span of 5 bases. The CDR3 DNA reads TGCGCCAGCAGCTTGGGTGTTTCCTACAATGAGCAGTTCTTC. It codes for CASSLGVSYNEQFF.

The rearrangement links TRBV5-4 to TRBJ2-7; 9 bases align to TRBD1. CDR3 length: 15 amino acids. V lost 0 bases and J lost 6; bases outside the gene matches: 7. Germline assignment: CDR1 SGHNT and CDR2 YYREEE (reference sequence). Written as DNA, the CDR3 is TGTGCCAGCAGCTTGGCCGGGACAGGGAGTGGCGAGCAGTACTTC. Translating it yields CASSLAGTGSGEQYF.

This clone was counted at least ten times. At the DNA level, this CDR3 is encoded by other sequences in the same sample as well. The rearrangement links TRBV27 to TRBJ2-7, with D perhaps TRBD1 or TRBD2 (7 bases each). CDR3 length: 14 amino acids. V was clipped by 2 bases and J by 3 bases, with 11 bases between them. The germline CDR1 and CDR2 sequences are MNHEY and SMNVEV (reference sequence). The CDR3 is CASSLQGGNYEQYF. The CDR3, as DNA: TGTGCCAGCAGTTTACAGGGGGGGAACTACGAGCAGTACTTC.

The chain joins TRBV5-6 to TRBJ2-1; TRBD2 matches at 14 bases. Germline CDR1 reads SGHDT; CDR2 reads YYEEEE. The V and J ends lost 4 bases and 7 bases, in that order; junction bases with no gene match: 7. The CDR3 loop spans 16 amino acids. CDR3 in DNA: TGTGCCAGCAGCCCTACCGGGACTAGCGGGAGAAATGAGCAGTTCTTC. This encodes CASSPTGTSGRNEQFF.

The gene calls are TRBV12-3 or TRBV12-4 and TRBJ2-7, with 9 bases matching TRBD2. The junction had 5 bases not matched to a gene; V was cut back by 6 bases and J by 5 bases. CDR3 length: 13 amino acids. Here the CDR3 DNA reads TGTGCCAGCAGCCGTAGCGGGAGCCACGAGCAGTACTTC. This sequence encodes CASSRSGSHEQYF.